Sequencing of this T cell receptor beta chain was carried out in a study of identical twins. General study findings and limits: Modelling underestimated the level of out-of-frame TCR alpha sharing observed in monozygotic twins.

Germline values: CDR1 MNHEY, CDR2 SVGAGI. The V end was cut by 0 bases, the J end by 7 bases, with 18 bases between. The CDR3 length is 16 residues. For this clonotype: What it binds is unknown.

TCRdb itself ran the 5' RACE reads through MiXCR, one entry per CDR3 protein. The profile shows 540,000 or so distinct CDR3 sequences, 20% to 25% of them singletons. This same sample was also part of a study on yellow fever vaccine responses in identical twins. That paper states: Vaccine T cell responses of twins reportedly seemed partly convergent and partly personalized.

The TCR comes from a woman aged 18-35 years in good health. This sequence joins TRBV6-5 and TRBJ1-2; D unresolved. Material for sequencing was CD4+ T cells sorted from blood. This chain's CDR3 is CASSYSGLPYPSGYTF. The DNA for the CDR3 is TGTGCCAGCAGTTACTCAGGGTTGCCCTATCCGTCTGGCTACACCTTC.